This T cell receptor (beta chain) was sequenced for a study of OX40 agonist ivuxolimab in advanced cancers. Study summary: While on treatment, patients had intravenous ivuxolimab at 0.01 to 10 mg/kg every 2 weeks. A male proportion of 82.7% was recorded, with mean age around 60 years and range roughly 23 to 90. Study-wide points: Average numbers of expanded clones were greater in CD8+ T cells than in CD4+.

About this clone itself: Its antigen is undetermined.

The assay was immunoSEQ multiplex PCR, and TCRdb's table has in-frame clones only and misses some. This table has about 19,000 clones, roughly 80% appearing once. Any history of autoimmune disease or systemic immunosuppression disqualified patients. The CDR3 sequence is 16 residues long. The ends lost 5 bases at V and 5 bases at J; junction bases unmatched: 10. Germline CDR1 LGHNA, CDR2 YSLEER. The rearrangement uses TRBV4-3 and TRBJ2-1, with 9 bases identical to TRBD1. The source is an adult with an advanced solid tumor such as melanoma, head and neck, liver or kidney cancer. Specimen: CD4+ or CD8+ T cells sorted from blood, collected in a trial of the OX40 agonist ivuxolimab. The DNA of the CDR3 is TGCGCCAGCAGCGGAGCCGGGACAGGGATGAACAATGAGCAGTTCTTC. Translating it yields CASSGAGTGMNNEQFF.